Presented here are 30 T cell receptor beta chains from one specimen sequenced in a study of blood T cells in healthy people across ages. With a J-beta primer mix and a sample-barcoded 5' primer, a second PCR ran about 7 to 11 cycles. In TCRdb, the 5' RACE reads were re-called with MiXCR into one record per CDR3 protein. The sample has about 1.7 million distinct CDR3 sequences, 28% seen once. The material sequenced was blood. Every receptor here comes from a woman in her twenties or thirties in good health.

CDR3 loop: CATSRGGVSSYNEQFF. The DNA for the CDR3 is TGTGCCACCAGCAGAGGTGGCGTCAGCTCCTACAATGAGCAGTTCTTC. This chain joins TRBV15 and TRBJ2-1; D uncertain. Germline lookup yields CDR1 LNHNV and CDR2 YYDKDF (reference sequence). This CDR3 region has 16 residues. V lost 1 base and J lost 0, with 10 bases in between.

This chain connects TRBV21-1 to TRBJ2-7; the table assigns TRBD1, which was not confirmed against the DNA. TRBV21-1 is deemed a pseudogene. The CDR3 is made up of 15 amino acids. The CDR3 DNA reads TGTGCCAACAGCAGTAGACAGGGGTTTCCCTACGAGCAGTACTTC. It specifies CANSSRQGFPYEQYF.

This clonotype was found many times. This CDR3 is CASSLVSGEAQYF. CDR3 DNA: TGTGCCAGCAGCTTGGTTAGCGGGGAGGCGCAGTATTTT. The rearrangement uses TRBV5-5 and TRBJ2-3; TRBD2 matches at 8 bases. This CDR3 has 13 residues. V lost 0 bases, J lost 10 bases, and 4 bases stayed unmatched. Germline CDR1 and CDR2: SGHKS and YYEKEE (reference sequence).

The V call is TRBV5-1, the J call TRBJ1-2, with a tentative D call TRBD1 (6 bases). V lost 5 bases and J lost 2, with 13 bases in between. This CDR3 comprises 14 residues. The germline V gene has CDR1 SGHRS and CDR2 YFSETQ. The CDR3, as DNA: TGCGCCAGCAGTTCCCAGGGGAAAAACTATGGCTACACCTTC. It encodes CASSSQGKNYGYTF.

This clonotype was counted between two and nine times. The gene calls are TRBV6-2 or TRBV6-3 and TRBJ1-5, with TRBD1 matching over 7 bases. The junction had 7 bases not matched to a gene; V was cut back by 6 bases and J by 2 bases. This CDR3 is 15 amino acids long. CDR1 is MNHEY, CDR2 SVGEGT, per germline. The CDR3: CASSKVTGGNQPQHF. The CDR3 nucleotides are TGTGCCAGCAGCAAGGTTACAGGGGGCAATCAGCCCCAGCATTTT.

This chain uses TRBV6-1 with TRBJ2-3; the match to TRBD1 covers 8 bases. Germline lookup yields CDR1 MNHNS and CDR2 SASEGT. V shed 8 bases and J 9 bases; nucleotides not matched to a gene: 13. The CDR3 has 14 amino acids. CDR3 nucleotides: TGTGCCAGCCTAGAGACAGGGGTGGTGGGGACGCAGTATTTT. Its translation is CASLETGVVGTQYF.

CDR3 protein: CASSPLSGFQTQYF. CDR3 bases: TGTGCCAGCTCACCATTATCAGGGTTCCAGACCCAGTACTTC. This rearrangement joins TRBV18 to TRBJ2-7, with D perhaps matching TRBD1 (5 bases). The J call is uncertain, as TRBJ2-5 better fits the DNA end. Germline V gene sequence: CDR1 KGHSH, CDR2 LQKENI. The CDR3 has 14 residues.

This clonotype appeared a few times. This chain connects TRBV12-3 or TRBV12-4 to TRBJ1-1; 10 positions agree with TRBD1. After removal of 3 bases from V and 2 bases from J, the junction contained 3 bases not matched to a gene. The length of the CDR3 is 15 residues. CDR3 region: CASSLGQGFNTEAFF. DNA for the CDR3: TGTGCCAGCAGTTTGGGACAGGGGTTTAACACTGAAGCTTTCTTT.

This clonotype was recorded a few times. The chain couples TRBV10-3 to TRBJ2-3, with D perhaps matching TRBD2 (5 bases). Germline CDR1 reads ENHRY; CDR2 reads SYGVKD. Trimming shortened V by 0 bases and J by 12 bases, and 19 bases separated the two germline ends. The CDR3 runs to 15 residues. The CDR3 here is CAISESWTRRDIQYF. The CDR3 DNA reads TGTGCCATCAGTGAGTCTTGGACTCGCCGGGATATACAGTATTTT.

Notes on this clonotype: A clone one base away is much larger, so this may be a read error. CDR3 bases: TGCAGCGTTGCCGGATCAGGTAGCGAGCAGTACTTC. This translates into CSVAGSGSEQYF. V usage is TRBV29-1 and J usage is TRBJ2-5, with D hard to call. The closer fit of TRBJ2-7 to the DNA end suggests the J call may be wrong. Germline V CDR1 and CDR2: SQVTM, ANQGSEA. The length of the CDR3 is 12 residues.

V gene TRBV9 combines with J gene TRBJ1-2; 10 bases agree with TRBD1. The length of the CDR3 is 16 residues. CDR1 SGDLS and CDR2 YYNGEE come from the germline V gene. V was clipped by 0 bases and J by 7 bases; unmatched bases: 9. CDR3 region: CASSVVGTGVLSGYTF. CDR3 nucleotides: TGTGCCAGCAGCGTAGTCGGGACAGGGGTGCTGAGTGGCTACACCTTC.

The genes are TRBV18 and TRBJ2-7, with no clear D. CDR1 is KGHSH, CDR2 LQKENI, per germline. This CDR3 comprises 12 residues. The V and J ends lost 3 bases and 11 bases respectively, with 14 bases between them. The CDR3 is CASSPGMETKYF. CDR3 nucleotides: TGTGCCAGCTCACCTGGCATGGAGACCAAGTACTTC.

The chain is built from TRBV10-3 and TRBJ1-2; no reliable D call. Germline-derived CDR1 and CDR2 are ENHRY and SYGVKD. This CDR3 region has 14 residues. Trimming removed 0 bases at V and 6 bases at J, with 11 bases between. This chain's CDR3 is CAISESGGINGYTF. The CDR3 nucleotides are TGTGCCATCAGTGAGTCCGGTGGCATTAATGGCTACACCTTC.

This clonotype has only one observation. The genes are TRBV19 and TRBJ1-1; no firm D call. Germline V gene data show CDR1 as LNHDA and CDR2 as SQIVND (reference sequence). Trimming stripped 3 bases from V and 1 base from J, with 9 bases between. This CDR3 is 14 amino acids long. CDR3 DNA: TGTGCCAGTAGTATCCCACGGTCGAACACTGAAGCTTTCTTT. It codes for CASSIPRSNTEAFF.

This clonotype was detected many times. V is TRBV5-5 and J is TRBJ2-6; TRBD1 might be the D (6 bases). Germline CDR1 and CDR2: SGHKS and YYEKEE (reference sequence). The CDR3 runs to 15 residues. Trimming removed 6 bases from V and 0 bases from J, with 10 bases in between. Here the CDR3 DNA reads TGTGCCAGCAACAACAGGGCCTCTGGGGCCAACGTCCTGACTTTC. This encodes CASNNRASGANVLTF.

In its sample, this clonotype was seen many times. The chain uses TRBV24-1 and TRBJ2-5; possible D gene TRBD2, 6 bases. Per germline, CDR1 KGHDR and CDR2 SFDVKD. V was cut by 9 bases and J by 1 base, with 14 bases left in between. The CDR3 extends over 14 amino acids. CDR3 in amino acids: CATQRGGPQETQYF. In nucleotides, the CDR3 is TGTGCCACCCAACGCGGAGGGCCCCAAGAGACCCAGTACTTC.

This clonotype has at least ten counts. The CDR3 loop reads CASSQEGTEIFYGYTF. For the CDR3, the DNA is TGCGCCAGCAGCCAAGAGGGGACAGAGATTTTCTATGGCTACACCTTC. V usage is TRBV4-1 and J usage is TRBJ1-2, with 7 bases matching TRBD1. CDR1 MGHRA and CDR2 YSYEKL come from the germline V gene. The ends lost 0 bases at V and 4 bases at J; junction bases unmatched: 8. The CDR3 covers 16 residues.

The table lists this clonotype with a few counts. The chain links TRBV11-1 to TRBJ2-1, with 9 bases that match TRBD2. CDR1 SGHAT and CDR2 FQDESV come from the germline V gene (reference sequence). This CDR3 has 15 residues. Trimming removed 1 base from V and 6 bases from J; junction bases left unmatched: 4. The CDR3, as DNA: TGTGCCAGCAGCTTAGATGGCGGGGGGGCCAATGAGCAGTTCTTC. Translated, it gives CASSLDGGGANEQFF.

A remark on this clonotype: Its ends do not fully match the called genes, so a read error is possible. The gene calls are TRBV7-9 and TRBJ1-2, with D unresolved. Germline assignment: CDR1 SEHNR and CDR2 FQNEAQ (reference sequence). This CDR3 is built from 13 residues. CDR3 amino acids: CAGSPFDNYGYTF. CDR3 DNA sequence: TGTGCCGGCAGCCCATTCGATAACTATGGCTACACCTTC.

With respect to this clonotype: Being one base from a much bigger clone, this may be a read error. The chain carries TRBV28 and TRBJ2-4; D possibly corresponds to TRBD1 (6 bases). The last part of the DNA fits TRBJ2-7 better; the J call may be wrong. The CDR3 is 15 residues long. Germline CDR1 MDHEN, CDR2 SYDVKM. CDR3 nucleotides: TGTGCCAGCACCTCAGGGGTCCCCCCTTCCTACGAGCAGTACTTC. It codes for CASTSGVPPSYEQYF.

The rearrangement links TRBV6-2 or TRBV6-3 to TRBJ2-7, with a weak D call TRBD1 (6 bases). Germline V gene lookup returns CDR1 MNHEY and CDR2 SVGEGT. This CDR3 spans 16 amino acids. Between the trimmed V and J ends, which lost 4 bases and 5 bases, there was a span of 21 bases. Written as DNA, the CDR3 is TGTGCCAGCAGTTCCCCTGGACAGCCCGAGGAGAACGAGCAGTACTTC. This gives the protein CASSSPGQPEENEQYF.

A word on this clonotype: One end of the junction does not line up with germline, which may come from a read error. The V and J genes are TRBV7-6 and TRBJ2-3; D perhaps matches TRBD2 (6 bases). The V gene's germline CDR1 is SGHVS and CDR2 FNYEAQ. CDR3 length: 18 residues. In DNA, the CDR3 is TGTGCCAGCAGCTTACGCCTGGGACCCTCCGGGGGATCAGATGCGCAGTATTTT. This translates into CASSLRLGPSGGSDAQYF.

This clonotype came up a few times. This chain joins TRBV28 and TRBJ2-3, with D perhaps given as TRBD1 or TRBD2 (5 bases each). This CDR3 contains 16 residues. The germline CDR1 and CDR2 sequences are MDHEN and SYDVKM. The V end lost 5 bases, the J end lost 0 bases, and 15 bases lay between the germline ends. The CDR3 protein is CASSLLLGDSTDTQYF. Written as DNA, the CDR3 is TGTGCCAGCAGTCTCCTCCTAGGGGACAGCACAGATACGCAGTATTTT.

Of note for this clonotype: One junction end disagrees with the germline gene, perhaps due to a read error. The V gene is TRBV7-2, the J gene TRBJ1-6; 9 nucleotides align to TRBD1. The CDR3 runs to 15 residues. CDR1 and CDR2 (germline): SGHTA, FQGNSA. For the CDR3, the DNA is TGTGCCAGCAGCTGGACAGGGGATATCGATTCACCCCCCCACTTT. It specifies CASSWTGDIDSPPHF.

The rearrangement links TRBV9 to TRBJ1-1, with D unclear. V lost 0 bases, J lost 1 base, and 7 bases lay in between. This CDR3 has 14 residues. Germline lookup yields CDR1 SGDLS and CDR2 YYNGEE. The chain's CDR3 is CASSVATTNTEAFF. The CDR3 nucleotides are TGTGCCAGCAGCGTAGCTACGACGAACACTGAAGCTTTCTTT. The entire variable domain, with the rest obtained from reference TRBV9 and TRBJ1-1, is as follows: DSGVTQTPKHLITATGQRVTLRCSPRSGDLSVYWYQQSLDQGLQFLIQYYNGEERAKGNILERFSAQQFPDLHSELNLSSLELGDSALYFCASSVATTNTEAFFGQGTRLTVV.

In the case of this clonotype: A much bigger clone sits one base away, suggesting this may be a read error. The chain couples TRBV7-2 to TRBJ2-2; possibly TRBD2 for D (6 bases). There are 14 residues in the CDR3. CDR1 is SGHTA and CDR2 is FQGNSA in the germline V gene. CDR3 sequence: CASSLGLGGGERFF. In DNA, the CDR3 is TGTGCCAGCAGCTTAGGTCTCGGCGGCGGGGAGCGGTTTTTT.

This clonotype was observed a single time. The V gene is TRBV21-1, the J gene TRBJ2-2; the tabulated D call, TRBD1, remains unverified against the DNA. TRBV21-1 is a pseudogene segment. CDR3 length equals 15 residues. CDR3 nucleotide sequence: TGTGCCAGCAGGTTTTCGACAGGGGGAATCGGGGAGCTGTTTTTT. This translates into CASRFSTGGIGELFF.

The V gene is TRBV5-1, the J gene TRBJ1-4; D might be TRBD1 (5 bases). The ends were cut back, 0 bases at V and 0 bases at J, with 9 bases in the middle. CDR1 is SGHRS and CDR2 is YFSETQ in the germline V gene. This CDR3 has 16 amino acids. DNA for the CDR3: TGCGCCAGCAGCTTGGGCAGGGCGGCAACTAATGAAAAACTGTTTTTT. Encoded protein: CASSLGRAATNEKLFF.

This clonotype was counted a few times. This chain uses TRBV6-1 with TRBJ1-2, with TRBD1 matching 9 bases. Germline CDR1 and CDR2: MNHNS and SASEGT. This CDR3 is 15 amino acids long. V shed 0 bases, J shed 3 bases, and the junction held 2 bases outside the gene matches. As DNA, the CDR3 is TGTGCCAGCAGTGAAGCACGGACAGGGGACTATGGCTACACCTTC. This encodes CASSEARTGDYGYTF.

The DNA for the CDR3 is TGTGCCTGGAGCCCCGCCTACGAGCAGTACTTC. It encodes CAWSPAYEQYF. The chain employs TRBV30 and TRBJ2-7, with no clear D. The CDR3 is 11 amino acids. Trimming took 3 bases from V and 2 from J, leaving 5 bases between them. Germline V gene sequence: CDR1 GTSNPN, CDR2 SVGIG (reference sequence).